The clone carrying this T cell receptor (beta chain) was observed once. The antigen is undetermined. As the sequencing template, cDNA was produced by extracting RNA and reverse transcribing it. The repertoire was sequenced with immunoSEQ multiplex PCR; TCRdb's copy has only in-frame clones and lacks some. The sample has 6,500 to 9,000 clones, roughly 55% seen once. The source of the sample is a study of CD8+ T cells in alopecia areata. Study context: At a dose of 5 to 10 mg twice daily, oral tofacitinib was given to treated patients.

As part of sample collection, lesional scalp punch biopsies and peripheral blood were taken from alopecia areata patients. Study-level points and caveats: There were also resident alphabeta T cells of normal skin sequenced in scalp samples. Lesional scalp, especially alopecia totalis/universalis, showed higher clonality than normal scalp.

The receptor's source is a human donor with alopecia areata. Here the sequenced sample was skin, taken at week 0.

The CDR3 sequence is CAWSVRGGSTYEQYF. CDR3 nucleotides: TGTGCCTGGAGTGTACGGGGCGGGAGCACCTACGAGCAGTACTTC. The gene calls are TRBV30 and TRBJ2-7; 7 nucleotides line up with TRBD2. V dropped 0 bases and J dropped 2; count of bases not matched to a gene: 7. The germline V gene encodes CDR1 GTSNPN and CDR2 SVGIG (reference sequence). The CDR3 runs 15 residues. The full variable domain, in which reference TRBV30 and TRBJ2-7 provide the parts outside the CDR3, is SQTIHQWPATLVQPVGSPLSLECTVEGTSNPNLYWYRQAAGRGLQLLFYSVGIGQISSEVPQNLSASRPQDRQFILSSKKLLLSDSGFYLCAWSVRGGSTYEQYFGPGTRLTVT.